This T cell receptor beta chain was captured in a study of T cell repertoires in cytomegalovirus infection. Across the whole study: Evidence of both CMV infection and a matching HLA type came from public TCR beta signatures.

With respect to this clonotype: No antigen is known for it.

TCRdb fed the reads into MiXCR, producing one record per CDR3 protein. The profile shows about 570,000 distinct CDR3 sequences, almost 40% of them singletons. The CDR3 consists of 16 residues. V lost 5 bases and J 7 bases, leaving 20 bases between the germline ends. Germline CDR1 reads LNHDA; CDR2 reads SQIVND (reference sequence). This sequence originates from a human donor in good health (CMV status not recorded). Some clones in this sample may be carry-over from other donors' samples. Sequencing used cultured PBMCs, obtained from culture after CMV antigen stimulation. The chain couples TRBV19 to TRBJ1-4; D is uncertain. As DNA, the CDR3 is TGTGCCAGTAGTGGGTCAGCTCCGTCCTTCGGTGAAAAACTGTTTTTT. It is translated as CASSGSAPSFGEKLFF.